This TCR beta chain appears in the sequencing data of a study of blood T cell repertoires in COVID-19. The V gene's germline CDR1 is MNHEY and CDR2 SVGAGI. After removal of 6 bases from V and 5 bases from J, the junction contained 10 bases not matched to a gene. The CDR3 contains 14 residues. This table comes from immunoSEQ multiplex PCR, and its TCRdb copy is limited to in-frame clones, with some not included. The data show 100,000 to 150,000 clones, roughly 90% seen once. This chain connects TRBV6-5 to TRBJ2-7, with 7 positions matching TRBD2. The sequenced sample consisted of peripheral blood. The origin of this receptor is a woman aged 80 or over with acute or convalescent COVID-19. The CDR3 DNA is TGTGCCAGCAGGACGACCGTACGGGGGGACGAGCAGTACTTC. It is translated as CASRTTVRGDEQYF.